This T cell receptor (beta chain) was recorded in a study of CXCR3-negative and CXCR3-positive naive CD8 T cells. Overall study results and limits: Hydrophobicity was higher for TRB CDR3s found in CXCR3-positive naive cells than in CXCR3-negative naive cells.

Notes on this clonotype: Its target is unknown.

The authors made the TRB cDNA libraries by 5' RACE using UMI labels. TCRdb reprocessed the 5' RACE reads and stores each CDR3 protein as one record, lacking DNA. This sample's clone table lists around 88,000 distinct CDR3 sequences. This CDR3 region has 15 residues. Germline CDR1 reads DFQATT; CDR2 reads SNEGSKA (reference sequence). The TCR sequence derives from a human donor in good health. Some clones in this sample may be carry-over from other donors' samples. The chain recombines TRBV20-1 with TRBJ2-1; TCRdb's D call, TRBD2, is unchecked because there is no DNA. The sample taken for sequencing was naive CXCR3+ CD8+ T cells from blood. Indicated subset: CD45RO-CCR7+CD27+CD95- naive CD8+ T cells expressing CXCR3 (TNR3+). The CDR3 region is CSASPSVLNRHEQFF.